This T cell receptor beta chain was sequenced for a study of blood T cell repertoires in COVID-19. Whole-study context: Both acute and convalescent COVID-19 samples were obtained from the United States, Italy and Spain. Sample material is recorded as cDNA or gDNA derived from T cells, B-cell-depleted T cells, or PBMCs.

Original processing methods: Researchers report that nucleated cell counts were estimated from reference gene primer amplification. Method: immunoSEQ multiplex PCR; TCRdb's copy keeps in-frame clones and lacks some. For V, J and clone size, that table is used; D and trimming come from the DNA. The table lists 50,000 to 70,000 clones, about 70% of them singletons. The germline V gene encodes CDR1 LNHDA and CDR2 SQIVND (reference sequence). J gave up 7 bases and V 3 bases, and 17 bases lay outside the gene matches. CDR3 length equals 17 residues. Sequenced: peripheral blood. This chain joins TRBV19 and TRBJ1-1, with TRBD1 identical over 7 bases. The TCR sequence derives from a man aged 50 to 59 with active or convalescent COVID-19. CDR3 DNA: TGTGCCAGTAGTATGCTGACAGGGAGGAGAGCCACAGTTGAAGCTTTCTTT. It yields the protein CASSMLTGRRATVEAFF.